This TCR beta chain was documented in a study of CD8 T cells in ankylosing spondylitis. Overall study results and limits: Characteristic of ankylosing spondylitis blood, it appeared, was a TCR beta motif comprising roughly 8 highly homologous variants.

The CDR3 runs 16 residues. In germline, CDR1 is SGHRS, CDR2 YFSETQ. Trimming shortened V by 4 bases and J by 0 bases, and 13 bases separated the two germline ends. This clonotype has a handful of counts. Its matching antigen is unknown. One entry per CDR3 protein, called by TCRdb with MiXCR from the 5' RACE reads. The table records hundreds of thousands of distinct CDR3 sequences, 25% to 30% of them present only once. The receptor was derived from a male donor with ankylosing spondylitis. The V and J genes are TRBV5-1 and TRBJ2-2; D not certain. Sequences were obtained from blood, either unsorted or a sorted T cell fraction (not recorded which). CDR3 region: CASSPISGTNTGELFF. The CDR3 DNA is TGCGCCAGCAGCCCAATTTCCGGCACGAACACCGGGGAGCTGTTTTTT.